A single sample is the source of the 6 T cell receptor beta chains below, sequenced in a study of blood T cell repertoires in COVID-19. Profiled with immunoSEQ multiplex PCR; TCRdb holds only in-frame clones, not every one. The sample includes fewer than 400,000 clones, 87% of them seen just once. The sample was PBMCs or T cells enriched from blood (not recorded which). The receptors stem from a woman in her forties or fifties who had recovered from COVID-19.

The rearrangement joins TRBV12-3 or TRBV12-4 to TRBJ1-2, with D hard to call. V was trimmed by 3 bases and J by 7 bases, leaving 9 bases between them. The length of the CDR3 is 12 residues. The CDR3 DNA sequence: TGTGCCAGCAGTTTCGGACGGGGTGGCTACACCTTC. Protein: CASSFGRGGYTF.

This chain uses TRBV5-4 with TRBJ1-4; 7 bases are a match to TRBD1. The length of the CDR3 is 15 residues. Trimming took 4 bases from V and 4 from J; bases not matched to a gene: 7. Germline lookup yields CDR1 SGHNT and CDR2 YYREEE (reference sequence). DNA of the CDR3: TGTGCCAGCAGCGCAACCGGGACAGATAATGAAAAACTGTTTTTT. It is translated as CASSATGTDNEKLFF.

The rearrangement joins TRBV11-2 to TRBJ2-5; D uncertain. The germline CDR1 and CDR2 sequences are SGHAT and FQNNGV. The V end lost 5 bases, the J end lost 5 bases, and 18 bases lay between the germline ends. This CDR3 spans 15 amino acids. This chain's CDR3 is CASSRGSPVRETQYF. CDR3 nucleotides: TGTGCCAGCAGCCGAGGAAGTCCCGTACGGGAGACCCAGTACTTC.

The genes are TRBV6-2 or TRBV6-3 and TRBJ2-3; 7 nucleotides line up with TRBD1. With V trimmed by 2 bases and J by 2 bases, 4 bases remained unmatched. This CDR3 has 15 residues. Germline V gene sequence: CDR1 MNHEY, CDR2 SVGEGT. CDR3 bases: TGTGCCAGCAGTTACGGGACAGACCACACAGATACGCAGTATTTT. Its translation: CASSYGTDHTDTQYF.

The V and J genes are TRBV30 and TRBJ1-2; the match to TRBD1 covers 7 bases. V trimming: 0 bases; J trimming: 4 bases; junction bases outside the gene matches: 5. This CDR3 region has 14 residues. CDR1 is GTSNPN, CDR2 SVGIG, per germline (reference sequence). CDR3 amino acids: CAWSVIEGAYGYTF. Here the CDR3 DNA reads TGTGCCTGGAGTGTAATCGAGGGGGCCTATGGCTACACCTTC.

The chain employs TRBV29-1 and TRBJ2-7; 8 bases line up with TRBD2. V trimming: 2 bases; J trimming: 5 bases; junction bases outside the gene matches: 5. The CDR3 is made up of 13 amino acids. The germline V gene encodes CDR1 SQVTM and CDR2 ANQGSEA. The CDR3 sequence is CSVETPGGDEQYF. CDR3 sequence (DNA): TGCAGCGTTGAAACTCCGGGGGGGGACGAGCAGTACTTC.